What follows describes a single TCR beta chain. The target antigen is unknown. The protocol was immunoSEQ multiplex PCR, while the TCRdb copy is restricted to in-frame clones and leaves out a portion. The repertoire includes 130,000 or so clones, approximately 80% of them detected once, and around 30% sits in the top ten. The sample comes from a study of cytotoxic CD8 clonotypes in ibrutinib-treated CLL. The wider study: Roughly 10 relapsed/refractory, 15 treatment-naive; roughly 18 IGHV unmutated. With a range of 6 to 36, the median treatment time before response samples were taken was roughly 12 months. Study conclusions and caveats: Clonality was higher at ibrutinib response and returned toward baseline at progression. Timing of sampling differed between sustained-remission and progressing patients.

The source of this sequence is a human donor with chronic lymphocytic leukemia. Specimen: PBMCs, collected after 12 months of ibrutinib treatment.

The CDR3 loop reads CASRGTGNQPQHF. Written as DNA, the CDR3 is TGTGCCAGTCGAGGGACAGGTAATCAGCCCCAGCATTTT. The genes are TRBV7-2 and TRBJ1-5; 8 bases align to TRBD1. Trimming took 9 bases from V and 4 from J; bases not matched to a gene: 5. The CDR3 contains 13 residues. CDR1 is SGHTA and CDR2 is FQGNSA in the germline V gene.